This TCR beta chain came from a study of vaccination and CD4 T cells after COVID-19. Study-level information: Median time from COVID diagnosis to post-COVID sampling was 101 days (35 to 161). Every culture used as a control got a CEFX pool, an HIV-1 Nef pool, or no peptide. Study-wide findings and caveats: A comparatively limited set of convalescent patients was examined, with no early post-infection timepoints.

Treatment indicated: roughly 10-day PBMC culture with coronavirus spike peptide pools or control peptides (ViraFEST assay). Under the ViraFEST approach, antigen-specific T cells were expanded with peptide pools and TCRs subsequently sequenced. This CDR3 has 14 amino acids. V lost 3 bases, J lost 4 bases, and 12 bases lay in between. Cultured CD4+ T cell DNA was sequenced using the Oncomine TCR Beta short-read assay. TCRdb re-called the PCR reads through MiXCR, storing one row per CDR3 protein. The sample records about 15,000 distinct CDR3 sequences, nearly 80% being singletons. Of note for this clonotype: The antigen is undetermined.

Sample: CD4+ T cells from blood, cultured in vitro, taken after SARS-CoV-2 vaccination. The rearrangement links TRBV12-3 or TRBV12-4 to TRBJ1-2, with D hard to call. The sequence was obtained from a human donor who received a COVID-19 vaccine. CDR3 in DNA: TGTGCCAGCAGTTTTAAAAGATGGGCCTATGGCTACACCTTC. Residues: CASSFKRWAYGYTF.